This T cell receptor (beta chain) originates from a study of control samples from healthy donors and cancer patients. This CDR3 contains 16 residues. The V and J ends lost 5 bases and 3 bases respectively, with 17 bases between them. The V gene's germline CDR1 is SGHTA and CDR2 FQGNSA. Profiling relied on immunoSEQ multiplex PCR, and the TCRdb table lists in-frame clones only, not all of them. The table includes about 55,000 clones, 85% to 95% detected once. The material sequenced was blood. This receptor was identified in a man aged 30 to 39 in good health. The V and J genes are TRBV7-2 and TRBJ1-5; D may be TRBD1 (6 bases). The CDR3 region has the DNA TGTGCCAGCAGCGACAATAGGGGGGGGTTCAATCAGCCCCAGCATTTT. Translation: CASSDNRGGFNQPQHF.